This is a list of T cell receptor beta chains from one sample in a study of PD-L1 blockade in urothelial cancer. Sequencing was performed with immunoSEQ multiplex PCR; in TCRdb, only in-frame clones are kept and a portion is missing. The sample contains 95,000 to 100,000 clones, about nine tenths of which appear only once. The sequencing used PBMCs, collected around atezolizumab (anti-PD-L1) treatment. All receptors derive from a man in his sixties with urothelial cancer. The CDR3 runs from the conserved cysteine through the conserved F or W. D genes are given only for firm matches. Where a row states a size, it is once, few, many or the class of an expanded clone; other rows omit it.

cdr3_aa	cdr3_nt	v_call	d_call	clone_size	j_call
CASSLQFGLGSTDTQYF	TGCGCCAGCAGCCTCCAATTTGGACTGGGAAGCACAGATACGCAGTATTTT	TRBV4-1	-	-	TRBJ2-3
CASSRRGVYNEQFF	TGTGCCAGTAGTAGGCGGGGGGTTTACAATGAGCAGTTCTTC	TRBV19	TRBD2	-	TRBJ2-1
CASSSPGQGAHEQYF	TGTGCCAGCAGCTCCCCGGGACAGGGGGCCCACGAGCAGTACTTC	TRBV13	TRBD1	-	TRBJ2-7
CASSLTVGGSGNTIYF	TGTGCCAGCAGCTTAACGGTCGGCGGCTCAGGAAACACCATATATTTT	TRBV7-9	-	-	TRBJ1-3
CAWSVLAGLDEQFF	TGTGCCTGGAGTGTACTAGCGGGATTGGATGAGCAGTTCTTC	TRBV30	TRBD2	-	TRBJ2-1
CASSSWGTGVNTQYF	TGTGCCAGCAGCAGCTGGGGGACAGGGGTTAATACGCAGTATTTT	TRBV5-4	TRBD1	few	TRBJ2-3
CASSIAGNTGELFF	TGTGCCAGTAGTATAGCAGGGAACACCGGGGAGCTGTTTTTT	TRBV19	-	-	TRBJ2-2
CASRGTGNGYTF	TGTGCCAGCAGGGGGACAGGGAATGGCTACACCTTC	TRBV25-1	TRBD1	-	TRBJ1-2
CASSPDSLYGYTF	TGTGCCAGCAGCCCTGACAGCCTCTATGGCTACACCTTC	TRBV28	-	-	TRBJ1-2
CACRPGSTTNEKLFF	TGTGCCTGCCGTCCCGGTTCCACAACTAATGAAAAACTGTTTTTT	TRBV6-1	-	-	TRBJ1-4
CASSLVAGGEYNEQFF	TGTGCCAGCAGCTTAGTAGCGGGAGGGGAGTACAATGAGCAGTTCTTC	TRBV7-6	TRBD2	-	TRBJ2-1
CASSLATSGTYNEQFF	TGTGCCAGCAGTTTAGCCACTAGCGGCACCTACAATGAGCAGTTCTTC	TRBV27	TRBD2	-	TRBJ2-1
CASRDRELDTQYF	TGCGCCAGCCGGGACAGGGAACTAGATACGCAGTATTTT	TRBV5-1	TRBD1	-	TRBJ2-3
CASSLTGGQPHGYTF	TGTGCCAGCAGCTTAACAGGGGGACAGCCTCATGGCTACACCTTC	TRBV7-3	TRBD1	-	TRBJ1-2
CASSNGGFTGELFF	TGTGCCAGCAGCAACGGGGGATTCACCGGGGAGCTGTTTTTT	TRBV6-5	-	once	TRBJ2-2
CASSSGTALKGYTF	TGTGCCAGCAGCTCCGGGACTGCTCTAAAGGGCTACACCTTC	TRBV25-1	-	-	TRBJ1-2
CASALLGGVYEQYF	TGCGCCAGCGCCCTCCTCGGAGGGGTTTACGAGCAGTACTTC	TRBV5-1	-	-	TRBJ2-7
CASSSSGYTGGGEAFF	TGTGCCAGCAGTTCGTCGGGGTATACGGGAGGAGGTGAAGCTTTCTTT	TRBV28	-	few	TRBJ1-1
CASSSRIMSVQYF	TGTGCCAGCAGTAGCCGGATCATGAGCGTGCAGTACTTC	TRBV6-5	-	-	TRBJ2-7
CASSSRETLNTEAFF	TGTGCCAGTAGTTCGAGGGAGACGCTGAACACTGAAGCTTTCTTT	TRBV19	-	few	TRBJ1-1
CASSLTARGLAGPSSYNEQFF	TGTGCCAGCAGCCTCACCGCCCGGGGACTAGCGGGGCCGAGCTCCTACAATGAGCAGTTCTTC	TRBV4-2	TRBD2	-	TRBJ2-1
CASSQEDNFYNEQFF	TGCGCCAGCAGCCAAGAAGACAATTTTTACAATGAGCAGTTCTTC	TRBV4-3	-	-	TRBJ2-1
CASSRPSGVRNTIYF	TGTGCCAGCAGCCGACCGAGTGGAGTCCGAAACACCATATATTTT	TRBV7-2	-	-	TRBJ1-3
CATSRALQGPNQPQHF	TGTGCCACCAGCAGGGCACTCCAGGGCCCCAATCAGCCCCAGCATTTT	TRBV15	-	-	TRBJ1-5
CSVEEVGAFF	TGCAGCGTTGAAGAGGTCGGAGCTTTCTTT	TRBV29-1	-	-	TRBJ1-1
CASSSQGTSGNEQFF	TGTGCCAGCAGCTCACAGGGGACCTCCGGGAATGAGCAGTTCTTC	TRBV11-2	TRBD1	-	TRBJ2-1
CASSIFQGAVNEQFF	TGTGCCAGCAGCATTTTCCAGGGGGCCGTCAATGAGCAGTTCTTC	TRBV5-8	TRBD1	-	TRBJ2-1
CASIRDTLDTQYF	TGTGCCAGCATCCGGGACACGTTGGATACGCAGTATTTT	TRBV6-1	-	-	TRBJ2-3
CASHTGTMIVHEQFF	TGTGCCAGCCACACCGGGACTATGATTGTTCATGAGCAGTTCTTC	TRBV27	TRBD2	-	TRBJ2-1
CASSLQGDTEAFF	TGTGCCAGCAGCTTACAGGGGGACACTGAAGCTTTCTTT	TRBV7-2	TRBD1	-	TRBJ1-1
CASKNHLVQNRGLADTQYF	TGTGCCAGTAAAAACCACCTTGTCCAAAACAGGGGGCTGGCAGATACGCAGTATTTT	TRBV19	TRBD1	-	TRBJ2-3
CASSKEGPEQFF	TGTGCCAGCAGCAAGGAGGGGCCTGAGCAGTTCTTC	TRBV11-2	-	-	TRBJ2-1
CASSSQGGVAGANVLTF	TGCGCCAGCAGCTCACAGGGGGGGGTTGCTGGGGCCAACGTCCTGACTTTC	TRBV5-1	-	-	TRBJ2-6
CASSLSPPPQYF	TGTGCCAGCAGTTTATCCCCCCCTCCGCAGTATTTT	TRBV27	-	once	TRBJ2-3
CSVGALAGVPHEQFF	TGCAGCGTTGGGGCCCTAGCGGGAGTCCCCCATGAGCAGTTCTTC	TRBV29-1	TRBD2	-	TRBJ2-1
CASTYRAGANNEQFF	TGTGCCAGCACCTATCGGGCGGGGGCAAACAATGAGCAGTTCTTC	TRBV7-9	-	-	TRBJ2-1
CASSLAGTDTQYF	TGCGCCAGCAGCTTGGCTGGCACAGATACGCAGTATTTT	TRBV5-1	-	-	TRBJ2-3
CASSLLGGAGQPQHF	TGTGCCAGCAGTTTATTAGGGGGGGCAGGGCAGCCCCAGCATTTT	TRBV27	-	-	TRBJ1-5
CASSKPGTGANYEQYF	TGTGCCAGCAGCAAACCCGGGACAGGAGCTAACTACGAGCAGTACTTC	TRBV7-9	TRBD1	-	TRBJ2-7
CASSFTPGQGSNEQFF	TGTGCCAGCAGCTTCACACCGGGACAGGGAAGCAATGAGCAGTTCTTC	TRBV13	TRBD1	-	TRBJ2-1
CAISDGQGAGETQYF	TGTGCCATCAGTGATGGACAGGGGGCTGGGGAGACCCAGTACTTC	TRBV10-3	TRBD1	-	TRBJ2-5
CASTPRGQPQHF	TGTGCCAGCACCCCCCGAGGGCAGCCCCAGCATTTT	TRBV28	-	-	TRBJ1-5
CASSPIGGLGTEAFF	TGTGCCAGCAGCCCGATCGGGGGGCTGGGCACTGAAGCTTTCTTT	TRBV5-4	-	-	TRBJ1-1
CASSSGQPGAELFF	TGTGCCAGCAGCTCAGGACAGCCAGGGGCTGAACTGTTTTTT	TRBV4-2	-	few	TRBJ1-4
CASSPSSYNEQFF	TGTGCCAGCAGCCCTAGCTCCTACAATGAGCAGTTCTTC	TRBV7-6	-	-	TRBJ2-1